The rows below give T cell receptor beta chains drawn from one sample of a study of cytomegalovirus exposure and HLA in healthy donors. Sequencing was performed with immunoSEQ multiplex PCR; in TCRdb, only in-frame clones are kept and a portion is missing. The sample has around 180,000 clones; roughly four fifths are singletons. Sequencing was done on a sample of PBMCs. These receptors were collected from a woman aged 45-59 years in good health and CMV-seronegative. Both conserved end residues are part of each CDR3. The D gene is left open where the match is weak. Size is stated for part of the rows, as once, few or many counts, or as a class when the clone is expanded.

>TRBD2|TRBV7-9|NA|TRBJ2-1
TGTGCCAGCAGCCCGAAGGGGCTAGCGGGAGGCTTCACTGAGCAGTTCTTC
CASSPKGLAGGFTEQFF
>NA|TRBV28|few|TRBJ1-2
TGTGCCAGCACCACCCCCGGGGGGCGAGGCCGAGGCTACACCTTC
CASTTPGGRGRGYTF
>NA|TRBV4-1|once|TRBJ1-3
TGCGCCAGCAGCCAAGACTCGGGGGGGCGCCTTGGAAACACCATATATTTT
CASSQDSGGRLGNTIYF
>TRBD1|TRBV5-1|NA|TRBJ2-7
TGCGCCAGCAGCGCACGGACAGGGCCCGAGCAGTACTTC
CASSARTGPEQYF
>TRBD2|TRBV11-2|NA|TRBJ2-1
TGTGCCAGCAGCTCGGGACTAGCGGGTGTACCTTACAATGAGCAGTTCTTC
CASSSGLAGVPYNEQFF
>TRBD1|TRBV19|NA|TRBJ2-1
TGTGCCAGTAGTCCCAGACAGGGTAATGAGCAGTTCTTC
CASSPRQGNEQFF
>NA|TRBV2|NA|TRBJ2-5
TGTGCCAGCAGTGCTAGTAAATCCTCAGAGACCCAGTACTTC
CASSASKSSETQYF
>NA|TRBV19|NA|TRBJ1-2
TGTGCCAGTACCCCTCGAGGGCAGCGACCCTATGGCTACACCTTC
CASTPRGQRPYGYTF
>TRBD1|TRBV28|NA|TRBJ1-6
TGTGCCAGCAGATTAGGACAGGGTGGCTCACCCCTCCACTTT
CASRLGQGGSPLHF
>TRBD2|TRBV6-4|NA|TRBJ2-7
TGTGCCAGCAGGGGGGGGGTTAGCTCCTACGAGCAGTACTTC
CASRGGVSSYEQYF
>TRBD1|TRBV7-9|once|TRBJ2-2
TGTGCCAGCAGCGACAGGGGGCGCGGAACCGGGGAGCTGTTTTTT
CASSDRGRGTGELFF
>NA|TRBV5-6|NA|TRBJ2-1
TGTGCCAGCAGCTTGTTACGGAGTTACAATGAGCAGTTCTTC
CASSLLRSYNEQFF
>NA|TRBV11-3|NA|TRBJ2-7
TGTGCCAGCAGCCCCCCAGGCGCCGTTTACGAGCAGTACTTC
CASSPPGAVYEQYF
>NA|TRBV7-9|NA|TRBJ2-7
TGTGCCAGCAGTGTCACTGGCGGGGACTACGAGCAGTACTTC
CASSVTGGDYEQYF
>TRBD2|TRBV5-1|NA|TRBJ2-3
TGCGCCAGCAGCTGGCTTGCAGCGGGAGGCACAGATACGCAGTATTTT
CASSWLAAGGTDTQYF
>TRBD2|TRBV5-1|NA|TRBJ2-3
TGCGCCAGCAGCTTAGAATTAGCGGGAGGGACCACAGATACGCAGTATTTT
CASSLELAGGTTDTQYF
>TRBD1|TRBV13|once|TRBJ2-7
TGTGCCAGCAGCCCGCGGGTAAGGGGGGCAGGGGGCGCGTACGAGCAGTACTTC
CASSPRVRGAGGAYEQYF
>TRBD1|TRBV5-1|NA|TRBJ2-7
TGCGCCAGCAGCTTACCGACAGGGGAGTTGTACGAGCAGTACTTC
CASSLPTGELYEQYF
>NA|TRBV28|NA|TRBJ1-1
TGTGCCAGTCAGGTGGTAAGGCACACTGAAGCTTTCTTT
CASQVVRHTEAFF
>NA|TRBV19|NA|TRBJ1-3
TGTGCCAGTAGTATGTACGAGGGCGAAAGTCCTGGAAACACCATATATTTT
CASSMYEGESPGNTIYF
>TRBD1|TRBV11-2|NA|TRBJ2-5
TGTGCCAGCAGCTTAGGGGGGACAGGGGGCGCGGAGACCCAGTACTTC
CASSLGGTGGAETQYF
>NA|TRBV14|NA|TRBJ2-3
TGTGCCAGCAGCCGCAGGGCCGCTAGCACAGATACGCAGTATTTT
CASSRRAASTDTQYF
>NA|TRBV4-2|NA|TRBJ2-1
TGTGCCAGCAGCCCTAATCACGACTCCTACAATGAGCAGTTCTTC
CASSPNHDSYNEQFF
>NA|TRBV5-1|NA|TRBJ2-7
TGCGCCAGCAGCTTGGCAGGCACGGACGAGCAGTACTTC
CASSLAGTDEQYF
>TRBD2|TRBV9|NA|TRBJ2-1
TGTGCCAGCAGCGTAGGAGGGACTAGGCTCAATGAGCAGTTCTTC
CASSVGGTRLNEQFF
>NA|TRBV6-5|NA|TRBJ2-7
TGTGCCAGCAGTTTGACAGTTGGGTACGAGCAGTACTTC
CASSLTVGYEQYF
>TRBD1|TRBV15|NA|TRBJ1-2
TGTGCCACCAGCAGAGATTGGACAGGGAACTATGGCTACACCTTC
CATSRDWTGNYGYTF
>NA|TRBV27|NA|TRBJ2-1
TGTGCCAGCAGTTTCGGATTACCGGGGTCTGAGCAGTTCTTC
CASSFGLPGSEQFF
>NA|TRBV6-1|NA|TRBJ1-2
TGTGCCAGCAGTGGGAAACAGGAATCCCTAAATCCCGACTATGGCTACACCTTC
CASSGKQESLNPDYGYTF
>TRBD2|TRBV27|NA|TRBJ2-3
TGTGCCAGCAGGCCAGCGGGGGAAGTAGGCACAGATACGCAGTATTTT
CASRPAGEVGTDTQYF
>TRBD1|TRBV6-1|NA|TRBJ2-7
TGTGCCAGCAGTTCAGGGGGCAAGCAGTACTTC
CASSSGGKQYF
>NA|TRBV6-5|NA|TRBJ1-4
TGTGCCAGCAGTTACGTAGGGGCGCCTACTAATGAAAAACTGTTTTTT
CASSYVGAPTNEKLFF
>NA|TRBV7-2|NA|TRBJ2-1
TGTGCCAGCAGCTTAGTCTCTAGCGCTGATGAGCAGTTCTTC
CASSLVSSADEQFF
>NA|TRBV7-9|NA|TRBJ1-1
TGTGCCAGCAGCGCACGGGGGGTGTTGGGCACTGAAGCTTTCTTT
CASSARGVLGTEAFF
>TRBD1|TRBV10-3|NA|TRBJ2-1
TGTGCCATCAAATCGACAGGGGGTAACTCCTACAATGAGCAGTTCTTC
CAIKSTGGNSYNEQFF
>NA|TRBV6-5|NA|TRBJ2-3
TGTGCCAGCAGACTTACAGATACGCAGTATTTT
CASRLTDTQYF
>NA|TRBV18|NA|TRBJ2-7
TGTGCCAGCTCCCAGTCGACTACGGAGGACGAGCAGTACTTC
CASSQSTTEDEQYF
>NA|TRBV29-1|few|TRBJ2-1
TGCAGCGTTCGGACAGCTAATGAGCAGTTCTTC
CSVRTANEQFF
>NA|TRBV27|NA|TRBJ1-2
TGTGCCAGCAGTTATACCGAGGCGGGCTATGGCTACACCTTC
CASSYTEAGYGYTF
>NA|TRBV19|few|TRBJ2-6
TGTGCCAGTAAGAACGGACACTCTGGGGCCAACGTCCTGACTTTC
CASKNGHSGANVLTF
>NA|TRBV15|few|TRBJ1-3
TGTGCCACCAGCCTAGGTGTAGGATATACCTATGCTGGAAACACCATATATTTT
CATSLGVGYTYAGNTIYF
>NA|TRBV7-9|NA|TRBJ1-2
TGTGCCAGCAGCTTAGGTGGAGCTAACTATGGCTACACCTTC
CASSLGGANYGYTF
>TRBD2|TRBV27|NA|TRBJ2-2
TGTGCCAGCAGTTTATGGCCTAGCGGGCCCGGGGAGCTGTTTTTT
CASSLWPSGPGELFF
>TRBD2|TRBV5-1|NA|TRBJ2-1
TGCGCCAGCAGCTTACGACTAGCGGGAGAGGTTGAGCAGTTCTTC
CASSLRLAGEVEQFF
>NA|TRBV7-9|NA|TRBJ2-5
TGTGCCAGCAGCTCTACCTGGTCGGAGACCCAGTACTTC
CASSSTWSETQYF
>TRBD1|TRBV14|once|TRBJ1-5
TGTGCCAGCAGCCAACCCCCGATATGGGACAGCGACCTCCAGCATTTT
CASSQPPIWDSDLQHF
>NA|TRBV4-1|NA|TRBJ2-6
TGCGCCAGCAGCCAATACACTGGGGCCAACGTCCTGACTTTC
CASSQYTGANVLTF
>NA|TRBV5-1|NA|TRBJ2-5
TGCGCCAGCAGCTTGGCCTCAGGGGCGACAGGGACCCAGTACTTC
CASSLASGATGTQYF
>TRBD2|TRBV7-7|NA|TRBJ2-3
TGTGCCAGCAGCTTAGGACTAGCGGGAGGGGGAGATACGCAGTATTTT
CASSLGLAGGGDTQYF
>TRBD1|TRBV27|NA|TRBJ1-2
TGTGCCAGCGGGTGGACAGGGGGCCTTTCCAACTATGGCTACACCTTC
CASGWTGGLSNYGYTF
>TRBD1|TRBV9|once|TRBJ2-7
TGTGCCAGCAGCGTCTCCGGGACAGCCTCCTACGAGCAGTACTTC
CASSVSGTASYEQYF